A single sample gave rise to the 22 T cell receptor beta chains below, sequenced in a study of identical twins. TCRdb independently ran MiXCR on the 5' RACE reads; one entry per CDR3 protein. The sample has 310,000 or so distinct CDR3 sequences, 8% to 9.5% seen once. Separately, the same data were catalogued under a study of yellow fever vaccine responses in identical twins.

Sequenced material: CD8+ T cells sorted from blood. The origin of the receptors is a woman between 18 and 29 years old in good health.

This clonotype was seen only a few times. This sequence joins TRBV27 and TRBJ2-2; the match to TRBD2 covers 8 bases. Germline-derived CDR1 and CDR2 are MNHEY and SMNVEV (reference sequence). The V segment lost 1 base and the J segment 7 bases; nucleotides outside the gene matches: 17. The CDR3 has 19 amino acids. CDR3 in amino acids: CASSLYPPSGGLNGGELFF. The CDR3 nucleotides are TGTGCCAGCAGTTTATACCCCCCGAGCGGGGGTCTCAACGGCGGGGAGCTGTTTTTT.

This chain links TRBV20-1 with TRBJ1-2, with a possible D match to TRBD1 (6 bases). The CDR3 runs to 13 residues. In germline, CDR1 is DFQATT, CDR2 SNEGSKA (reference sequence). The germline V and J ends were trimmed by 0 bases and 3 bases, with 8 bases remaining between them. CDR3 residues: CSARDNRDYGYTF. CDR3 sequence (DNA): TGCAGTGCTAGAGATAACAGGGACTATGGCTACACCTTC.

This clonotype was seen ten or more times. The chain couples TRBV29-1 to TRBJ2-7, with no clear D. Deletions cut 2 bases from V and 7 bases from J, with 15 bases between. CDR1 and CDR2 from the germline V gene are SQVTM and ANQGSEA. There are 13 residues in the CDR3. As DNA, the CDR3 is TGCAGCGTTGAATCTGGGCTAGTCCGGGAGCAGTACTTC. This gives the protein CSVESGLVREQYF.

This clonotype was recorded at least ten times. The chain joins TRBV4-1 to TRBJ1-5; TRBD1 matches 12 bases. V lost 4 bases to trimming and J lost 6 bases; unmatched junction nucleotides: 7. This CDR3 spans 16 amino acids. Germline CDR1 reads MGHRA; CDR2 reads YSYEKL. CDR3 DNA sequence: TGCGCCAGCAGCCTCGACCGGGACAGGGGGCCTCAGCCCCAGCATTTT. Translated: CASSLDRDRGPQPQHF.

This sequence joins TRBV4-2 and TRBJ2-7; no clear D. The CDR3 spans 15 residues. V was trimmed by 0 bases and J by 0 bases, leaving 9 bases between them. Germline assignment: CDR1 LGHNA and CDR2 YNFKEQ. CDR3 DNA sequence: TGTGCCAGCAGCCAAGAGATAGCTCCCTCCTACGAGCAGTACTTC. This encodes CASSQEIAPSYEQYF.

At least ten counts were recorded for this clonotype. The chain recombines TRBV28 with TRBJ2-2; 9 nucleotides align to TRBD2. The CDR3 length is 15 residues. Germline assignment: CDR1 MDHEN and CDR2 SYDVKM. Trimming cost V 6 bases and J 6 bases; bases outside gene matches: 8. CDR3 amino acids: CASSPGLASPGELFF. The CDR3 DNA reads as TGTGCCAGCAGCCCGGGACTAGCAAGCCCCGGGGAGCTGTTTTTT.

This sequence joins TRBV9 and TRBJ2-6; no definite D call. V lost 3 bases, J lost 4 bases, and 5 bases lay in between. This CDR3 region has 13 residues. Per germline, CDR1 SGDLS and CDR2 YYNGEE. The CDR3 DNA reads TGTGCCAGCAGCGCCGGCGGGGCCAACGTCCTGACTTTC. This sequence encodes CASSAGGANVLTF.

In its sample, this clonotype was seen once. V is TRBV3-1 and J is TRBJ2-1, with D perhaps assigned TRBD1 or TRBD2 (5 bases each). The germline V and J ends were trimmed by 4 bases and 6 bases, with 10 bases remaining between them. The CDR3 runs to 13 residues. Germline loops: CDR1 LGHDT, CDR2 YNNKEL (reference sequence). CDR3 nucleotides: TGTGCCAGCAGCCGTCCTGGGGGCAATGAGCAGTTCTTC. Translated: CASSRPGGNEQFF.

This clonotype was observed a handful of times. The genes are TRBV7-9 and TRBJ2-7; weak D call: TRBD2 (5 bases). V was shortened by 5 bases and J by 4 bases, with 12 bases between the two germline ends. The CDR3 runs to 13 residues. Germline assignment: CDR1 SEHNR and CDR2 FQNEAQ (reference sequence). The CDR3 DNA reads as TGTGCCAGCAGCCCACCGGGGAAATACGAGCAGTACTTC. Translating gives CASSPPGKYEQYF. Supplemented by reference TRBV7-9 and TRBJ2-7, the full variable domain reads DTGVSQNPRHKITKRGQNVTFRCDPISEHNRLYWYRQTLGQGPEFLTYFQNEAQLEKSRLLSDRFSAERPKGSFSTLEIQRTEQGDSAMYLCASSPPGKYEQYFGPGTRLTVT.

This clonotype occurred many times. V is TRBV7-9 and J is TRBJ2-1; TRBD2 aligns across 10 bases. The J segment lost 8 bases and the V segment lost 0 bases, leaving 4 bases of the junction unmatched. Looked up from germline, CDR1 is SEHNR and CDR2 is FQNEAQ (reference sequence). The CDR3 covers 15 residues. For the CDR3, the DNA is TGTGCCAGCAGCTTAGCTCTAGCGGGAGCCCATGAGCAGTTCTTC. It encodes CASSLALAGAHEQFF.

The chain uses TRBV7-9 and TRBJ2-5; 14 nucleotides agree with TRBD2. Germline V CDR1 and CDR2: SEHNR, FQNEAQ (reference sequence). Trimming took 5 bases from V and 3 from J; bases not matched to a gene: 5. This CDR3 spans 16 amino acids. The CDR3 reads CASSQTGLAGEETQYF. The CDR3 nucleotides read TGTGCCAGCAGCCAGACGGGACTAGCGGGAGAAGAGACCCAGTACTTC.

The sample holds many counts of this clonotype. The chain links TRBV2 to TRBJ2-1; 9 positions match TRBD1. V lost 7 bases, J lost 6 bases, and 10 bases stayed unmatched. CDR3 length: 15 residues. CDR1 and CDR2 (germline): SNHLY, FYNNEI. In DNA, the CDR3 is TGTGCCAGCACCCCCCGGGACAGGGCGGGCAATGAGCAGTTCTTC. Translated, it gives CASTPRDRAGNEQFF. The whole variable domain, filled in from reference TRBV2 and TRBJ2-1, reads EPEVTQTPSHQVTQMGQEVILRCVPISNHLYFYWYRQILGQKVEFLVSFYNNEISEKSEIFDDQFSVERPDGSNFTLKIRSTKLEDSAMYFCASTPRDRAGNEQFFGPGTRLTVL.

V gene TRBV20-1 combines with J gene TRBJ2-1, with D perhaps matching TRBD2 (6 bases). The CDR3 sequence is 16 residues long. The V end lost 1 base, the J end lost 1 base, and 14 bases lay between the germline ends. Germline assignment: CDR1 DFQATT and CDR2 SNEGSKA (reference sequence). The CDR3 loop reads CSARAYPGGSYNEQFF. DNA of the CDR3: TGCAGTGCTAGAGCCTACCCCGGGGGTTCCTACAATGAGCAGTTCTTC.

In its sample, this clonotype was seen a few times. The CDR3 is CAWSDTTGNEQYF. The CDR3 region has the DNA TGTGCCTGGAGTGATACGACAGGGAACGAGCAGTACTTC. This sequence joins TRBV30 and TRBJ2-7, with 7 positions matching TRBD1. This CDR3 has 13 amino acids. J gave up 5 bases and V 1 base, and 5 bases lay outside the gene matches. Germline CDR1 reads GTSNPN; CDR2 reads SVGIG (reference sequence).

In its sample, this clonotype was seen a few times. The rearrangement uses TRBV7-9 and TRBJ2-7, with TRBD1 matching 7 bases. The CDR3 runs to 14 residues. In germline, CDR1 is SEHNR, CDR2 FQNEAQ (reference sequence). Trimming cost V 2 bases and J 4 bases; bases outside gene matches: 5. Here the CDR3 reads CASSLTGVGYEQYF. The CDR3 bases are TGTGCCAGCAGCTTAACAGGGGTTGGGTACGAGCAGTACTTC.

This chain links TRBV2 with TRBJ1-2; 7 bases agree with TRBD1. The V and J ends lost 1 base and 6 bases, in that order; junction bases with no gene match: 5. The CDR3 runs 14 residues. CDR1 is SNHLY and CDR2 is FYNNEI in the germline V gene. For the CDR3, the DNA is TGTGCCAGCAGTGAAGTTGAAGGACAGGATGGCTACACCTTC. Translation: CASSEVEGQDGYTF.

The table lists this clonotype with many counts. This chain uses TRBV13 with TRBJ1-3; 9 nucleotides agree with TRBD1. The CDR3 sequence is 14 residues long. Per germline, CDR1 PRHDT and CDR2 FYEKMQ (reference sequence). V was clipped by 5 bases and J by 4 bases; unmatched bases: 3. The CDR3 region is CASSMDRGGNTIYF. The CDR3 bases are TGTGCCAGCAGCATGGACAGGGGCGGAAACACCATATATTTT.

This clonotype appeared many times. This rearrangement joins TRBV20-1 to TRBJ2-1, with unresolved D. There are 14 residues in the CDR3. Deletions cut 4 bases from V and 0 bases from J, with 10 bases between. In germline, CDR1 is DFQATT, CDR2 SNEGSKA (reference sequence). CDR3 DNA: TGCAGTGCTATGACGGATAACTCCTACAATGAGCAGTTCTTC. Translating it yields CSAMTDNSYNEQFF.

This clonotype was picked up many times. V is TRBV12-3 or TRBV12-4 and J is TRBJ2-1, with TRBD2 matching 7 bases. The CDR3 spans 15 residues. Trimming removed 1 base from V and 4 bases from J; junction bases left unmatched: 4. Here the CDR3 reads CASSLGGGPYNEQFF. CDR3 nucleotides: TGTGCCAGCAGTTTAGGGGGAGGGCCTTACAATGAGCAGTTCTTC.

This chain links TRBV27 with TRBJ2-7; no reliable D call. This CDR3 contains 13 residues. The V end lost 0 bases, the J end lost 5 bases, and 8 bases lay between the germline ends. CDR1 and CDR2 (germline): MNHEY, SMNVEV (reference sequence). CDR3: CASSLSEQDEQYF. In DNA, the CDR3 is TGTGCCAGCAGTTTATCGGAACAAGACGAGCAGTACTTC.

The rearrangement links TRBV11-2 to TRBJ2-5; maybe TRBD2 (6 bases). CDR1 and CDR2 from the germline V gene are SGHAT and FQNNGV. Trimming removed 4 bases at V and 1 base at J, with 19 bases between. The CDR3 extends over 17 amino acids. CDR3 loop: CASSSLPPGTFQETQYF. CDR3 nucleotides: TGTGCCAGCAGCTCTCTACCGCCAGGGACTTTCCAAGAGACCCAGTACTTC. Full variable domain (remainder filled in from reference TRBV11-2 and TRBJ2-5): EAGVAQSPRYKIIEKRQSVAFWCNPISGHATLYWYQQILGQGPKLLIQFQNNGVVDDSQLPKDRFSAERLKGVDSTLKIQPAKLEDSAVYLCASSSLPPGTFQETQYFGPGTRLLVL.

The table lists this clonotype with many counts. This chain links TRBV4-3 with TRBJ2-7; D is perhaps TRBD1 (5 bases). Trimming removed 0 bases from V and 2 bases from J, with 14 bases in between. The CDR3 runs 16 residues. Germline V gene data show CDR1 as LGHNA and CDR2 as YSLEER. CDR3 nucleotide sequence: TGCGCCAGCAGCCAAGATTACGAGACAGATCCCTACGAGCAGTACTTC. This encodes CASSQDYETDPYEQYF.